This entry lists 19 T cell receptor beta chains sequenced from one sample in a study of blood T cell repertoires in COVID-19. Some clones are missing from TCRdb's copy, which holds only in-frame ones; the method was immunoSEQ multiplex PCR. The table records 150,000 to 200,000 clones, approximately 90% of them present only once. Sequencing used peripheral blood. The receptors were gathered from a man between 18 and 29 years old with acute or convalescent COVID-19.

The CDR3 spells CASSSQGWEQFF. The CDR3 DNA sequence: TGTGCCAGCAGCTCACAGGGGTGGGAGCAGTTCTTC. This chain links TRBV11-2 with TRBJ2-1; 7 bases align to TRBD1. The CDR3 has 12 residues. The germline V gene encodes CDR1 SGHAT and CDR2 FQNNGV. The J segment lost 10 bases and the V segment lost 4 bases, leaving 4 bases of the junction unmatched.

For the CDR3, the DNA is TGTGCTAGTGGTTTGGACAGACGACCGAATGCCAATGAGCAGTTCTTC. Amino acids: CASGLDRRPNANEQFF. The chain employs TRBV12-5 and TRBJ2-1; D is uncertain. Germline V gene data show CDR1 as LGHNT and CDR2 as FRNRAP. With 1 base removed from V and 6 bases from J, the gap between germline ends came to 16 bases. The CDR3 extends over 16 amino acids.

The chain employs TRBV7-6 and TRBJ2-3; 9 bases agree with TRBD1. Germline-derived CDR1 and CDR2 are SGHVS and FNYEAQ. After removal of 4 bases from V and 0 bases from J, the junction contained 20 bases not matched to a gene. The CDR3 is made up of 21 amino acids. The CDR3 here is CASSSVPGQGTLGRSTDTQYF. The CDR3 nucleotides are TGTGCCAGCAGCTCCGTCCCGGGACAGGGAACCCTGGGTCGAAGCACAGATACGCAGTATTTT.

This clone was detected only once. DNA of the CDR3: TGTGCCAGCGGGTTGGGGGGACTAGCGAACACAGATACGCAGTATTTT. As protein: CASGLGGLANTDTQYF. This rearrangement joins TRBV5-4 to TRBJ2-3; 10 bases line up with TRBD2. The germline CDR1 and CDR2 sequences are SGHNT and YYREEE (reference sequence). The CDR3 loop spans 16 amino acids. Trimming took 7 bases from V and 2 from J; bases not matched to a gene: 10.

A single count supports this clone. V and J are TRBV7-2 and TRBJ1-4, with 8 bases that match TRBD1. The CDR3 loop spans 15 amino acids. Germline trimming cut 5 bases from V and 4 bases from J; bases unmatched to any gene: 6. The germline gives CDR1 SGHTA, CDR2 FQGNSA. CDR3 region: CASSGRTGLNEKLFF. CDR3 in DNA: TGTGCCAGCAGCGGCAGGACAGGGCTTAATGAAAAACTGTTTTTT.

This clone was seen a few times. The V call is TRBV5-6, the J call TRBJ2-2, with no clear D. The CDR3 loop spans 15 amino acids. Germline loops: CDR1 SGHDT, CDR2 YYEEEE. V was pared by 2 bases and J by 1 base, with 9 bases between. This CDR3 is CASSFPTGNTGELFF. The CDR3 DNA reads as TGTGCCAGCAGCTTTCCGACGGGGAACACCGGGGAGCTGTTTTTT.

The genes are TRBV25-1 and TRBJ1-5; 7 bases map to TRBD1. Per germline, CDR1 MGHDK and CDR2 SYGVNS. The junction had 8 bases not matched to a gene; V was cut back by 9 bases and J by 3 bases. The CDR3 contains 14 residues. The CDR3 region is CASPQGNVNQPQHF. The CDR3 DNA reads as TGTGCCAGTCCACAGGGGAACGTCAATCAGCCCCAGCATTTT.

V usage is TRBV4-2 and J usage is TRBJ2-2; 9 bases line up with TRBD2. V was pared by 4 bases and J by 7 bases, with 4 bases of the junction left unmatched. This CDR3 comprises 14 residues. The germline V gene encodes CDR1 LGHNA and CDR2 YNFKEQ. The CDR3 region is CASSPNSGGGELFF. In DNA form, the CDR3 reads TGTGCCAGCAGCCCGAATAGCGGGGGCGGGGAGCTGTTTTTT.

This clone came up a few times. The rearrangement links TRBV10-1 to TRBJ2-7; the D gene is possibly TRBD1 (6 bases). Germline V CDR1 and CDR2: WNHNN, SYGVQD (reference sequence). The CDR3 sequence is 15 residues long. V lost 0 bases and J lost 2, with 11 bases in between. In nucleotides, the CDR3 is TGCGCCAGCAGTGAGTCACAGGGTACCCCCTACGAGCAGTACTTC. Translated, it gives CASSESQGTPYEQYF.

V usage is TRBV6-5 and J usage is TRBJ1-2, with D possibly matching TRBD1 (6 bases). The CDR3 has 15 residues. Per the germline V gene, CDR1 is MNHEY and CDR2 is SVGAGI. V shed 6 bases and J shed 4 bases, with 18 bases lying between them. DNA for the CDR3: TGTGCCAGCAGAGAGCTTCAGACAGGCTTCTATGGCTACACCTTC. It is translated as CASRELQTGFYGYTF.

This chain uses TRBV30 with TRBJ1-1; D gene ambiguous. Per germline, CDR1 GTSNPN and CDR2 SVGIG (reference sequence). The CDR3 spans 14 residues. V lost 2 bases and J 0 bases, leaving 10 bases between the germline ends. CDR3 DNA sequence: TGTGCCTGGAGTCGGAGGGCGGTGAACACTGAAGCTTTCTTT. The encoded protein is CAWSRRAVNTEAFF. The whole variable domain, filled in from reference TRBV30 and TRBJ1-1, reads SQTIHQWPATLVQPVGSPLSLECTVEGTSNPNLYWYRQAAGRGLQLLFYSVGIGQISSEVPQNLSASRPQDRQFILSSKKLLLSDSGFYLCAWSRRAVNTEAFFGQGTRLTVV.

The J gene is TRBJ1-1, the V gene TRBV7-2; 8 bases map to TRBD1. V lost 2 bases and J lost 1; bases outside the gene matches: 3. Germline-derived CDR1 and CDR2 are SGHTA and FQGNSA. The CDR3 extends over 15 amino acids. CDR3 sequence (DNA): TGTGCCAGCAGCTTAATCACAGGGGGGAACACTGAAGCTTTCTTT. This translates into CASSLITGGNTEAFF.

This chain joins TRBV7-7 and TRBJ2-1; the match to TRBD2 covers 11 bases. Unmatched junction bases numbered 11, after V lost 5 bases and J lost 8 bases. This CDR3 spans 16 amino acids. In germline, CDR1 is SSHAT, CDR2 FNYEAQ (reference sequence). CDR3 DNA: TGTGCCAGCAGCAGAAAACTAGCGGGGGTGGTGGATGAGCAGTTCTTC. Its translation is CASSRKLAGVVDEQFF.

V is TRBV6-1 and J is TRBJ2-3, with TRBD1 matching over 7 bases. CDR3 size: 16 residues. Germline assignment: CDR1 MNHNS and CDR2 SASEGT. Trimming removed 4 bases from V and 2 bases from J; junction bases left unmatched: 9. The CDR3 spells CASSVQGERITDTQYF. DNA of the CDR3: TGTGCCAGCAGTGTTCAGGGGGAGCGGATCACAGATACGCAGTATTTT.

The rearrangement links TRBV4-1 to TRBJ2-3, with 11 bases matching TRBD2. V lost 7 bases and J lost 5; bases outside the gene matches: 11. This CDR3 is 16 amino acids long. Germline V CDR1 and CDR2: MGHRA, YSYEKL. CDR3 coding DNA: TGCGCCAGCAAGAGACTAGCGGGGCAAAAAGGAGATACGCAGTATTTT. Translation: CASKRLAGQKGDTQYF.

V and J are TRBV18 and TRBJ2-7; 10 bases align to TRBD1. From germline, CDR1 is KGHSH and CDR2 LQKENI. This CDR3 has 15 amino acids. V lost 2 bases to trimming and J lost 2 bases; unmatched junction nucleotides: 3. The CDR3: CASSPLGQGTYEQYF. DNA for the CDR3: TGTGCCAGCTCACCATTGGGACAGGGGACCTACGAGCAGTACTTC.

This clone has only one observation. The gene calls are TRBV5-1 and TRBJ1-4; D unclear. V gave up 4 bases and J gave up 6 bases, with 13 bases separating them. The CDR3 is 14 amino acids. Germline V gene data show CDR1 as SGHRS and CDR2 as YFSETQ. The CDR3 sequence is CASSLDLQHEKLFF. The CDR3 region has the DNA TGCGCCAGCAGCCTAGACCTACAACATGAAAAACTGTTTTTT.

Regarding this clone: The same CDR3 arises from other DNA sequences in this sample as well. This CDR3 reads CASSPGLNTEAFF. The CDR3 DNA reads TGTGCCAGCAGTCCAGGGCTGAACACTGAAGCTTTCTTT. The rearrangement links TRBV6-5 to TRBJ1-1, with D possibly being TRBD1 (5 bases). The CDR3 covers 13 residues. The V end was cut by 5 bases, the J end by 0 bases, with 7 bases between. The germline V gene has CDR1 MNHEY and CDR2 SVGAGI.

The rearrangement joins TRBV9 to TRBJ1-2; maybe TRBD1 (6 bases). The CDR3 contains 12 residues. V was trimmed by 3 bases and J by 8 bases, leaving 11 bases between them. The germline gives CDR1 SGDLS, CDR2 YYNGEE. CDR3: CASSGHRVGYTF. Here the CDR3 DNA reads TGTGCCAGCAGCGGTCACAGGGTGGGCTACACCTTC. The variable domain in full, completed from reference TRBV9 and TRBJ1-2, reads DSGVTQTPKHLITATGQRVTLRCSPRSGDLSVYWYQQSLDQGLQFLIQYYNGEERAKGNILERFSAQQFPDLHSELNLSSLELGDSALYFCASSGHRVGYTFGSGTRLTVV.